Listed below are T cell receptor beta chains from one sample, sequenced in a study of T-cell reconstitution after alpha-beta-depleted transplantation in children. Each CDR3 protein is one row after TCRdb ran MiXCR on the PCR reads. The sample contains approximately 93,000 distinct CDR3 sequences, roughly 8.3% of which appear only once. The sample consisted of PBMCs from the stem cell graft donor, taken from the stem cell graft. These receptors all stem from a human donor who donated a stem cell graft to a child with congenital amegakaryocytic thrombocytopenia. Each CDR3 is given with its conserved first and last residue. The D gene is left open where the match is weak. Where a row states a size, it is once, few, many or the class of an expanded clone; other rows omit it.

J: TRBJ1-2
size: many
length: 12
V: TRBV15
D: .
CDR3: CATSRASLENTF
DNA: TGTGCCACCAGCAGAGCGTCCCTGGAAAACACCTTC

J: TRBJ1-4
size: .
length: 15
V: TRBV7-9
D: TRBD1
CDR3: CASSLPGTGREKLFF
DNA: TGTGCCAGCAGCCTTCCCGGGACAGGACGTGAAAAACTGTTTTTT

J: TRBJ2-7
size: many
length: 14
V: TRBV10-3
D: TRBD2
CDR3: CAIRGTSGRTEQYF
DNA: TGTGCCATCAGGGGGACTAGCGGGAGAACCGAGCAGTACTTC

J: TRBJ2-7
size: many
length: 14
V: TRBV7-2
D: .
CDR3: CASSLESGSYEQYF
DNA: TGTGCCAGCAGCTTAGAAAGCGGGTCCTACGAGCAGTACTTC

J: TRBJ1-3
size: many
length: 14
V: TRBV2
D: .
CDR3: CASRPQSRGNTIYF
DNA: TGTGCCAGCAGACCCCAGTCTCGTGGAAACACCATATATTTT

J: TRBJ1-4
size: .
length: 17
V: TRBV4-3
D: .
CDR3: CASSPGITGNRDEKLFF
DNA: TGCGCCAGCAGCCCTGGGATAACGGGCAACCGGGATGAAAAACTGTTTTTT

J: TRBJ2-2
size: many
length: 13
V: TRBV3-1
D: .
CDR3: CASSQLGLGELFF
DNA: TGTGCCAGCAGCCAACTGGGGCTCGGGGAGCTGTTTTTT

J: TRBJ2-2
size: many
length: 12
V: TRBV7-6
D: .
CDR3: CASSPHGGELFF
DNA: TGTGCCAGCAGCCCCCACGGCGGGGAGCTGTTTTTT

J: TRBJ2-2
size: many
length: 14
V: TRBV5-5
D: TRBD1
CDR3: CASKTGTVTGELFF
DNA: TGTGCCAGCAAAACCGGGACAGTAACCGGGGAGCTGTTTTTT

J: TRBJ2-1
size: many
length: 12
V: TRBV19
D: .
CDR3: CASSPQGNEQFF
DNA: TGTGCCAGTAGTCCCCAGGGCAATGAGCAGTTCTTC

J: TRBJ1-1
size: many
length: 12
V: TRBV20-1
D: TRBD1
CDR3: CSARPKQGEAFF
DNA: TGCAGTGCTAGACCAAAACAGGGGGAAGCTTTCTTT

J: TRBJ2-3
size: .
length: 14
V: TRBV5-5
D: .
CDR3: CASSFYPRADTQYF
DNA: TGTGCCAGCAGCTTTTATCCCCGGGCAGATACGCAGTATTTT

J: TRBJ2-1
size: many
length: 14
V: TRBV28
D: .
CDR3: CASSFTGNYNEQFF
DNA: TGTGCCAGCAGTTTCACAGGAAACTACAATGAGCAGTTCTTC

J: TRBJ2-3
size: few
length: 16
V: TRBV7-6
D: .
CDR3: CASSRLASRSTDTQYF
DNA: TGTGCCAGCAGCCGGCTAGCGTCCCGCTCCACAGATACGCAGTATTTT

J: TRBJ1-3
size: many
length: 15
V: TRBV13
D: .
CDR3: CASSFDRTSGNTIYF
DNA: TGTGCCAGCAGCTTTGACAGGACCTCTGGAAACACCATATATTTT

J: TRBJ1-1
size: many
length: 14
V: TRBV7-9
D: .
CDR3: CASSPGLWNTEAFF
DNA: TGTGCCAGCAGCCCAGGGTTGTGGAACACTGAAGCTTTCTTT

J: TRBJ1-4
size: many
length: 14
V: TRBV5-1
D: .
CDR3: CASSPTRAYEKLFF
DNA: TGCGCCAGCAGCCCGACCCGGGCCTATGAAAAACTGTTTTTT

J: TRBJ2-3
size: many
length: 13
V: TRBV5-1
D: .
CDR3: CASSLNRADTQYF
DNA: TGCGCCAGCAGCTTGAACAGAGCAGATACGCAGTATTTT

J: TRBJ1-1
size: many
length: 13
V: TRBV4-3
D: .
CDR3: CASSHDRNTEAFF
DNA: TGCGCCAGCAGCCATGACAGAAACACTGAAGCTTTCTTT

J: TRBJ2-4
size: many
length: 12
V: TRBV7-2
D: .
CDR3: CASSAGTNIQYF
DNA: TGTGCCAGCAGCGCCGGCACAAACATTCAGTACTTC

J: TRBJ1-1
size: .
length: 13
V: TRBV7-9
D: .
CDR3: CASTRRENTEAFF
DNA: TGTGCCAGCACCCGACGGGAGAACACTGAAGCTTTCTTT

J: TRBJ2-3
size: many
length: 13
V: TRBV7-9
D: .
CDR3: CASSLERPDTQYF
DNA: TGTGCCAGCAGCTTAGAAAGGCCAGATACGCAGTATTTT

J: TRBJ1-4
size: many
length: 13
V: TRBV20-1
D: TRBD1
CDR3: CSADRGRDEKLFF
DNA: TGCAGTGCAGACAGGGGGCGCGATGAAAAACTGTTTTTT

J: TRBJ2-3
size: many
length: 13
V: TRBV5-1
D: .
CDR3: CASSKGDLDTQYF
DNA: TGCGCCAGCAGCAAGGGGGATCTGGATACGCAGTATTTT

J: TRBJ1-1
size: many
length: 14
V: TRBV30
D: .
CDR3: CAWSVGGTGTEAFF
DNA: TGTGCCTGGAGTGTGGGGGGCACGGGAACTGAAGCTTTCTTT

J: TRBJ2-3
size: many
length: 14
V: TRBV6-5
D: .
CDR3: CASTLAPATDTQYF
DNA: TGTGCCAGCACCTTAGCGCCAGCTACAGATACGCAGTATTTT

J: TRBJ1-1
size: many
length: 16
V: TRBV5-1
D: .
CDR3: CASSLGGGSLNTEAFF
DNA: TGCGCCAGCAGCTTGGGGGGGGGGAGCCTGAACACTGAAGCTTTCTTT

J: TRBJ1-1
size: few
length: 16
V: TRBV6-2/TRBV6-3
D: .
CDR3: CASSYSFFGAEPGAFF
DNA: TGTGCCAGCAGTTACTCGTTTTTCGGAGCCGAACCCGGGGCTTTCTTT

J: TRBJ2-1
size: many
length: 13
V: TRBV7-2
D: .
CDR3: CASSLTPYNEQFF
DNA: TGTGCCAGCAGTTTGACCCCATACAATGAGCAGTTCTTC

J: TRBJ2-7
size: many
length: 15
V: TRBV4-1
D: .
CDR3: CASSQVGRALYEQYF
DNA: TGCGCCAGCAGCCAAGTTGGCAGGGCCCTGTACGAGCAGTACTTC

J: TRBJ2-7
size: many
length: 14
V: TRBV7-6
D: .
CDR3: CASSLEVQAYEQYF
DNA: TGTGCCAGCAGCTTAGAAGTACAGGCCTACGAGCAGTACTTC

J: TRBJ1-5
size: many
length: 17
V: TRBV19
D: TRBD1
CDR3: CASSTHPTGRGNQPQHF
DNA: TGTGCCAGTAGTACCCACCCGACAGGGAGAGGCAATCAGCCCCAGCATTTT

J: TRBJ2-1
size: many
length: 14
V: TRBV29-1
D: .
CDR3: CSGGGGEARNEQFF
DNA: TGCAGCGGGGGAGGGGGAGAGGCCCGGAATGAGCAGTTCTTC

J: TRBJ2-1
size: many
length: 14
V: TRBV5-5
D: TRBD1
CDR3: CASSKTTGYNEQFF
DNA: TGTGCCAGCAGCAAAACGACAGGGTACAATGAGCAGTTCTTC

J: TRBJ1-1
size: few
length: 17
V: TRBV20-1
D: .
CDR3: CCARDFVRGGLGTEAFF
DNA: TGCTGTGCTAGAGATTTTGTAAGGGGGGGGCTCGGAACTGAAGCTTTCTTT

J: TRBJ2-7
size: many
length: 13
V: TRBV28
D: TRBD1
CDR3: CASSSQPAGQGSF
DNA: TGTGCCAGCAGCTCCCAACCCGCCGGACAGGGGTCCTTC

J: TRBJ2-1
size: many
length: 14
V: TRBV14
D: .
CDR3: CASSQGRLGNEQFF
DNA: TGTGCCAGCAGCCAAGGCCGACTGGGGAATGAGCAGTTCTTC

J: TRBJ1-3
size: few
length: 16
V: TRBV4-3
D: .
CDR3: CASSSDRTVSGNTIYF
DNA: TGCGCCAGCAGCTCGGATCGTACGGTCTCTGGAAACACCATATATTTT

J: TRBJ2-7
size: .
length: 13
V: TRBV7-9
D: .
CDR3: CARSSGLTCEQYF
DNA: TGTGCCAGGAGCAGCGGGCTAACCTGCGAGCAGTACTTC

J: TRBJ1-3
size: many
length: 13
V: TRBV9
D: .
CDR3: CASSVQGGNTIYF
DNA: TGTGCCAGCAGCGTACAGGGGGGAAACACCATATATTTT

J: TRBJ2-3
size: many
length: 16
V: TRBV5-4
D: .
CDR3: CASSLKGGLSTDTQYF
DNA: TGTGCCAGCAGCTTAAAGGGGGGGTTAAGCACAGATACGCAGTATTTT

J: TRBJ2-7
size: many
length: 16
V: TRBV7-8
D: TRBD1
CDR3: CASSLLTGTGNYEQYF
DNA: TGTGCCAGCAGCTTACTGACCGGGACAGGAAACTACGAGCAGTACTTC

J: TRBJ2-2
size: many
length: 15
V: TRBV12-3/TRBV12-4
D: TRBD2
CDR3: CASSQTSGPTGELFF
DNA: TGTGCCAGCAGTCAGACTAGCGGGCCCACCGGGGAGCTGTTTTTT

J: TRBJ1-3
size: few
length: 13
V: TRBV3-1
D: .
CDR3: CASSRVGGNTIYF
DNA: TGTGCCAGCAGTCGGGTTGGTGGAAACACCATATATTTT

J: TRBJ2-3
size: many
length: 16
V: TRBV7-2
D: .
CDR3: CASSLRVAGSTDTQYF
DNA: TGTGCCAGCAGCTTAAGGGTGGCTGGAAGCACAGATACGCAGTATTTT

J: TRBJ2-6
size: .
length: 17
V: TRBV29-1
D: .
CDR3: CSVEESVISSGANGLTF
DNA: TGCAGCGTTGAGGAGTCAGTGATTAGCTCTGGGGCCAACGGCCTGACTTTC

J: TRBJ1-6
size: few
length: 12
V: TRBV7-9
D: .
CDR3: CATDLGGSPLHF
DNA: TGTGCCACCGATCTGGGGGGTTCACCCCTCCACTTT

J: TRBJ1-5
size: many
length: 16
V: TRBV27
D: .
CDR3: CASKPSGRGGNQPQHF
DNA: TGTGCCAGCAAGCCCTCCGGTCGGGGTGGCAATCAGCCCCAGCATTTT

J: TRBJ1-1
size: .
length: 14
V: TRBV20-1
D: TRBD1
CDR3: CSAREGGYNTEAFF
DNA: TGCAGTGCTAGAGAAGGGGGCTATAACACTGAAGCTTTCTTT

J: TRBJ1-4
size: many
length: 17
V: TRBV2
D: TRBD1
CDR3: CASSWTGRPPTNEKLFF
DNA: TGTGCCAGCAGTTGGACAGGGAGACCGCCAACTAATGAAAAACTGTTTTTT

J: TRBJ2-3
size: many
length: 14
V: TRBV5-8
D: .
CDR3: CASSFGSSTDTQYF
DNA: TGTGCCAGCAGCTTCGGATCAAGCACAGATACGCAGTATTTT

J: TRBJ2-5
size: many
length: 18
V: TRBV5-1
D: TRBD2
CDR3: CASSVGTSGGRPQETQYF
DNA: TGCGCCAGCAGCGTAGGGACTAGCGGGGGCCGTCCCCAAGAGACCCAGTACTTC

J: TRBJ2-7
size: .
length: 16
V: TRBV10-3
D: .
CDR3: CAISANTGSRYHEQYF
DNA: TGTGCCATCAGTGCTAATACCGGGTCAAGATACCACGAGCAGTACTTC

J: TRBJ2-2
size: few
length: 18
V: TRBV5-1
D: TRBD2
CDR3: CASSSSHLAGGNTGELFF
DNA: TGCGCCAGCAGCTCCAGCCACTTAGCGGGGGGAAACACCGGGGAGCTGTTTTTT

J: TRBJ2-1
size: many
length: 17
V: TRBV27
D: .
CDR3: CASSLSNRDKPNNEQFF
DNA: TGTGCCAGCAGCTTGTCAAACAGGGATAAGCCTAACAATGAGCAGTTCTTC

J: TRBJ2-5
size: many
length: 16
V: TRBV5-6
D: TRBD1
CDR3: CASSLGQGHSQETQYF
DNA: TGTGCCAGCAGCTTAGGACAGGGCCATAGCCAAGAGACCCAGTACTTC

J: TRBJ2-1
size: many
length: 17
V: TRBV9
D: TRBD2
CDR3: CASSVAASGRATNEQFF
DNA: TGTGCCAGCAGCGTAGCTGCTAGCGGGAGGGCCACGAATGAGCAGTTCTTC

J: TRBJ2-1
size: many
length: 13
V: TRBV5-8
D: .
CDR3: CASDRRADNEQFF
DNA: TGTGCCAGCGATAGGAGGGCCGACAATGAGCAGTTCTTC

J: TRBJ2-7
size: many
length: 15
V: TRBV4-2
D: .
CDR3: CASSQVSGNTKEQYF
DNA: TGTGCCAGCAGCCAAGTAAGTGGCAACACGAAGGAGCAGTACTTC